The clone carrying this T cell receptor (beta chain) has more than one count but fewer than ten. Its antigen is undetermined. The study sampled nominally healthy donors, though unrecorded immune exposures were likely. The data originate from a study of cytomegalovirus exposure and HLA in healthy donors. This CDR3 is built from 13 residues. V was pared by 4 bases and J by 5 bases, with 3 bases of the junction left unmatched. The germline V gene has CDR1 KGHSH and CDR2 LQKENI. The PCR contained 60 Vbeta and 13 Jbeta primers. TCRdb's copy holds only in-frame clones and misses some; the assay was immunoSEQ multiplex PCR. The sample holds 130,000 to 150,000 clones; 78% are singletons and the top ten take roughly 2.8%. General study points: A link between a missense DCLRE1C variant and TCR beta V- and J-gene trimming emerged from a later analysis. Researchers catalogued 160 or so TCR beta chains as cytomegalovirus-associated. Highly shared variants forming one cluster were likely a sequencing artifact.

The chain joins TRBV18 to TRBJ1-2; 8 nucleotides align to TRBD1. The receptor was derived from a male donor in good health and CMV-seronegative. The sequenced material came from PBMCs. In nucleotides, the CDR3 is TGTGCCAGCTCACTGACAGGGGATTATGGCTACACCTTC. Protein sequence: CASSLTGDYGYTF.